This is a list of T cell receptor beta chains from one sample in a study of identical twins. One entry per CDR3 protein results from TCRdb running MiXCR on the 5' RACE reads. The data contain hundreds of thousands of distinct CDR3 sequences, under 9.5% of them singletons. This same sample was also part of a study on yellow fever vaccine responses in identical twins.

Sequenced material: memory (CD45RO+) T cells sorted from blood. These receptors were taken from a woman younger than 35 in good health. Each CDR3 is given with its conserved first and last residue. Fields, in order: clone size, V gene, D gene, J gene, CDR3 DNA, CDR3 protein. A D gene is named only where the DNA matches it firmly. Some rows mark clone size as missing; the rest say once, few, many or name a class of expanded clone.

.,TRBV6-1,.,TRBJ1-6,TGTGCCAGCAGTGAAGAGGCGACGCCTAATTCACCCCTCCACTTT,CASSEEATPNSPLHF
few,TRBV20-1,.,TRBJ2-5,TGCAGTGCTAGAGGGTTCCTAGCGCTGGGAGAGACCCAGTACTTC,CSARGFLALGETQYF
many,TRBV19,.,TRBJ2-2,TGTGCCAGTAGGGGTACTAGTGGTACCGGGGAGCTGTTTTTT,CASRGTSGTGELFF
.,TRBV7-2,TRBD2,TRBJ2-7,TGTGCCAGCAGCTCCGACGGGAGGGTTGGGGAGCAGTACTTC,CASSSDGRVGEQYF
.,TRBV29-1,.,TRBJ2-3,TGCAGCGGGGGCCATTCGGGGGATACGCAGTATTTT,CSGGHSGDTQYF
few,TRBV13,.,TRBJ1-1,TGTGCCAGCAGCCCCCACGCCCCGAGTGGGAACGATGAAGCTTTCTTT,CASSPHAPSGNDEAFF
many,TRBV12-3/TRBV12-4,TRBD2,TRBJ2-1,TGTGCCAGCAGTTCTCAAGGGGGCGGGAGGGCCTTGGACTACAATGAGCAGTTCTTC,CASSSQGGGRALDYNEQFF
.,TRBV19,.,TRBJ1-2,TGTGCCAGTAGTTTTGGGACTTGGCTAGTTGATGGCTACACCTTC,CASSFGTWLVDGYTF
many,TRBV5-1,.,TRBJ1-2,TGCGCCAGCAGCTTGGAGCCAGGGAGCAGGGGTGGCTACACCTTC,CASSLEPGSRGGYTF
.,TRBV29-1,TRBD2,TRBJ2-1,TGCAGCGCTATGACTAGCGGGGGGACCGGCAATGAGCAGTTCTTC,CSAMTSGGTGNEQFF
few,TRBV27,.,TRBJ2-3,TGTGCCAGCACGTACGGGACACATAGCACAGATACGCAGTATTTT,CASTYGTHSTDTQYF
few,TRBV27,TRBD1,TRBJ1-5,TGTGCCAGCAAAGAAGGGACAGGGCGCAATCAGCCCCAGCATTTT,CASKEGTGRNQPQHF
few,TRBV11-2,.,TRBJ1-1,TGTGCCAGCAGCTGGGGGTCTTGGTCCATGAACACTGAAGCTTTCTTT,CASSWGSWSMNTEAFF
many,TRBV28,TRBD2,TRBJ2-4,TGTGCCAGCAGTCCCTCGGGACTAGCGGACTTAAACATTCAGTACTTC,CASSPSGLADLNIQYF
few,TRBV28,.,TRBJ2-5,TGTGCCAGCAGTTTACGGGGACATCAGGCGGAGACCCAGTACTTC,CASSLRGHQAETQYF
few,TRBV7-9,.,TRBJ2-5,TGTGCCAGCAGCTTAGCAGGCACCGCCCTGGAGACCCAGTACTTC,CASSLAGTALETQYF
.,TRBV6-1,.,TRBJ2-1,TGTGCCAGCAGTCCTAGGGGGGTGGATGAGCAGTTCTTC,CASSPRGVDEQFF
once,TRBV4-1,TRBD1,TRBJ2-3,TGCGCCAGCAGCCAAGAACAGGGGAGCACAGATACGCAGTATTTT,CASSQEQGSTDTQYF
.,TRBV20-1,.,TRBJ2-7,TGCAGTGCTAGAAACGGAAAGACCTCCTACGAGCAGTACTTC,CSARNGKTSYEQYF
many,TRBV11-3,.,TRBJ2-1,TGTGCCAGCAGCACCGGTCGGAGCTACAATGAGCAGTTCTTC,CASSTGRSYNEQFF
many,TRBV6-1,.,TRBJ2-2,TGTGCCAGCAGTAAAACCAACAGGGTGGGGGAGCTGTTTTTT,CASSKTNRVGELFF
.,TRBV3-1,.,TRBJ2-1,TGTGCCAGCATGCTAGGGACACAGTCCTACAATGAGCAGTTCTTC,CASMLGTQSYNEQFF
few,TRBV3-1,.,TRBJ1-1,TGTGCCAGCAGCGAGGGTGGCGGAACGAACACTGAAGCTTTCTTT,CASSEGGGTNTEAFF
many,TRBV5-1,.,TRBJ2-2,TGCGCCAGCAGCCCGGGGCGCGGGAACACCGGGGAGCTGTTTTTT,CASSPGRGNTGELFF
.,TRBV28,TRBD2,TRBJ2-1,TGTGCCAGCAGTTCCAGTTGGGCGGGAGGTTCGATTGAGCAGTTCTTC,CASSSSWAGGSIEQFF
few,TRBV5-1,TRBD1,TRBJ1-2,TGCGCCAGCAGCTTTACCCGGGGACAGGGGAGCTACACCTTC,CASSFTRGQGSYTF
few,TRBV20-1,TRBD2,TRBJ2-1,TGCAGTGCTAGTACTAGCGGGGGCCGGTACAATGAGCAGTTCTTC,CSASTSGGRYNEQFF